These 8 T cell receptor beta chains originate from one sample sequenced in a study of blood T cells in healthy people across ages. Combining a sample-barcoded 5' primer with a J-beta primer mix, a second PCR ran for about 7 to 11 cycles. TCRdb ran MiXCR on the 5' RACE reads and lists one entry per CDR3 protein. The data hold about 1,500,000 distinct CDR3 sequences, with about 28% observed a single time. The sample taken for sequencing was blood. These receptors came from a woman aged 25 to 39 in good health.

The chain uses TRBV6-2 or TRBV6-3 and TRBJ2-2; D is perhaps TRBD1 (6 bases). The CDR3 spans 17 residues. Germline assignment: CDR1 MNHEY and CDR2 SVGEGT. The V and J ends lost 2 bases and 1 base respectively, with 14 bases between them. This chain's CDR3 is CASSYTPGQLNTGELFF. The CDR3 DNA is TGTGCCAGCAGTTACACACCGGGACAATTGAACACCGGGGAGCTGTTTTTT.

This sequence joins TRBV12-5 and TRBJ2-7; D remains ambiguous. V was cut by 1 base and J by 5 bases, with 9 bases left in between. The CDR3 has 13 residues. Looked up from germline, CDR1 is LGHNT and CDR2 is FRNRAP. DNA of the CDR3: TGTGCTAGTGGTTTGGACAGAATGCACGAGCAGTACTTC. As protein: CASGLDRMHEQYF.

The CDR3 bases are TGTGCCAGCAGTTACTCAGGGTCCGCGAACACCGGGGAGCTGTTTTTT. Translation: CASSYSGSANTGELFF. The chain uses TRBV6-5 and TRBJ2-2, with no clear D. V lost 0 bases and J lost 0, with 8 bases in between. There are 16 residues in the CDR3. In germline, CDR1 is MNHEY, CDR2 SVGAGI.

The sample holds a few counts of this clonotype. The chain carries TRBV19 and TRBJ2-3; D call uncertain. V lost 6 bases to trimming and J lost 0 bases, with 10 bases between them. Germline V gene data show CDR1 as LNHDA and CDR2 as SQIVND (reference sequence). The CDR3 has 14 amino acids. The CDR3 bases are TGTGCCAGTAGGCAAGGGCCCAGCACAGATACGCAGTATTTT. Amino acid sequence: CASRQGPSTDTQYF.

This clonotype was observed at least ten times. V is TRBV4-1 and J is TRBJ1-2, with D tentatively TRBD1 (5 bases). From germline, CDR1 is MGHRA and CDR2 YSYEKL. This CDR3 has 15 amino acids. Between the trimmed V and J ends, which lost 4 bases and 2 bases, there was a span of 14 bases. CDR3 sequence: CASSPGAGWNYGYTF. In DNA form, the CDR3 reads TGCGCCAGCAGCCCCGGGGCTGGGTGGAACTATGGCTACACCTTC.

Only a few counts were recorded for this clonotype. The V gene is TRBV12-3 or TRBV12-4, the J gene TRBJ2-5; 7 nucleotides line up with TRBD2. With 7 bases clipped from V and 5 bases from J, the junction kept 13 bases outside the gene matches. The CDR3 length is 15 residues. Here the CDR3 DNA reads TGTGCCAGCACCCTGTTTGGCGGGGGAAAGGAGACCCAGTACTTC. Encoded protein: CASTLFGGGKETQYF.

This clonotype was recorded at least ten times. Written as DNA, the CDR3 is TGTGCCAGCAGCTCGGGACTAGCGGGGTACAGCTCCTACGAGCAGTACTTC. It translates to CASSSGLAGYSSYEQYF. The chain joins TRBV7-8 to TRBJ2-7; 13 bases align to TRBD2. The CDR3 is 17 residues long. After removal of 4 bases from V and 0 bases from J, the junction contained 6 bases not matched to a gene. Germline V gives CDR1 SGHVS, CDR2 FQNEAQ.

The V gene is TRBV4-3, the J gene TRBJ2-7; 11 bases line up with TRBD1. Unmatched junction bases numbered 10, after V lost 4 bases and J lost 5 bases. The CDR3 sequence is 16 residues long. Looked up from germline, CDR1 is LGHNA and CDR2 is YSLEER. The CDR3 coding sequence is TGCGCCAGCAGCCGAGGGTGGGGGGACAGGGGGAACGAGCAGTACTTC. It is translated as CASSRGWGDRGNEQYF.